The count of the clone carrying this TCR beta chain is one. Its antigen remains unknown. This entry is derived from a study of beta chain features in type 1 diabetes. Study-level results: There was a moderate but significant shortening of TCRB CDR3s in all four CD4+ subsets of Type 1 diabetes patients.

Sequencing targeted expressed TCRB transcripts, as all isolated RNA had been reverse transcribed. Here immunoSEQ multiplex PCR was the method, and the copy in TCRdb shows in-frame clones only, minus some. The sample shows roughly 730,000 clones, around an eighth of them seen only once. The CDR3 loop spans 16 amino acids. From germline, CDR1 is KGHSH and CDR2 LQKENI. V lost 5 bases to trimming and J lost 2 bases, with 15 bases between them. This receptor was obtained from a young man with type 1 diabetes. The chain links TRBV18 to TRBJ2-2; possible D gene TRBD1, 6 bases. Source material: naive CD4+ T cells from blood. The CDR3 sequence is CASSANRAENTGELFF. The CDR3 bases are TGTGCCAGCTCAGCCAACAGGGCCGAAAACACCGGGGAGCTGTTTTTT. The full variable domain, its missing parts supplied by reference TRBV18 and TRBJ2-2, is NAGVMQNPRHLVRRRGQEARLRCSPMKGHSHVYWYRQLPEEGLKFMVYLQKENIIDESGMPKERFSAEFPKEGPSILRIQQVVRGDSAAYFCASSANRAENTGELFFGEGSRLTVL.